A selection of T cell receptor beta chains follows, all from one sample in a study of glioma-infiltrating T cells. TCRdb itself ran the multiplex PCR reads through MiXCR, one entry per CDR3 protein. Seen here are approximately 93,000 distinct CDR3 sequences, 35% to 45% observed once, and the top ten hold more than 30%. The sequenced sample consisted of glioma tissue, nonneoplastic brain tissue, or PBMCs (not recorded which). These receptor sequences come from a human donor with low-grade glioma or glioblastoma, undergoing nonglioma brain surgery, or in good health (not recorded which). Each CDR3 is given with its conserved first and last residue. Each record gives: CDR3 length, V gene, J gene, clone size, D gene, CDR3 DNA, CDR3 protein. A D gene is named only where the DNA matches it firmly. Clone size appears in some rows only: once, few, many, or a class for an expanded clone.

len: 15
v_gene: TRBV25-1
j_gene: TRBJ2-7
abundance: many
d_gene: -
CDR3nt: TGTGCCAATAGCAATACCCCCGGGCCGGCCTACGAGCAGTACTTC
CDR3aa: CANSNTPGPAYEQYF

len: 14
v_gene: TRBV20-1
j_gene: TRBJ1-5
abundance: many
d_gene: -
CDR3nt: TGCAGTGCTAGAGTTCAGTTTAGCAATCAGCCCCAGCATTTT
CDR3aa: CSARVQFSNQPQHF

len: 13
v_gene: TRBV15
j_gene: TRBJ1-1
abundance: -
d_gene: -
CDR3nt: TGTGCCACCAGCAGCAGGGGTAACACTGAAGCTTTCTTT
CDR3aa: CATSSRGNTEAFF

len: 13
v_gene: TRBV29-1
j_gene: TRBJ2-5
abundance: -
d_gene: -
CDR3nt: TGCAGCCACGTCCCTATCCTGGGAGAGACCCAGTACTTC
CDR3aa: CSHVPILGETQYF

len: 14
v_gene: TRBV20-1
j_gene: TRBJ1-4
abundance: many
d_gene: TRBD1
CDR3nt: TGCAGTGCTACCCCGGGACAGGATAATGAAAAACTGTTTTTT
CDR3aa: CSATPGQDNEKLFF

len: 14
v_gene: TRBV28
j_gene: TRBJ1-2
abundance: -
d_gene: TRBD1
CDR3nt: TGTGCCAGCAGTTTATCGAGGGCAGGGGGCCACCTCACCTTC
CDR3aa: CASSLSRAGGHLTF

len: 12
v_gene: TRBV29-1
j_gene: TRBJ2-5
abundance: -
d_gene: -
CDR3nt: TGTAGCGTTGGACGACAGCAAGGGACCCAGTACTTC
CDR3aa: CSVGRQQGTQYF

len: 13
v_gene: TRBV20-1
j_gene: TRBJ2-5
abundance: -
d_gene: TRBD1
CDR3nt: TGCAGTGCTAGGGCAGGGGGCTCAAGGGGCCAGTACTTC
CDR3aa: CSARAGGSRGQYF

len: 13
v_gene: TRBV5-1
j_gene: TRBJ1-2
abundance: many
d_gene: -
CDR3nt: TGCGCCAGCAGCCTGACAAGCAACTATGGCTACACCTTC
CDR3aa: CASSLTSNYGYTF

len: 16
v_gene: TRBV15
j_gene: TRBJ2-1
abundance: -
d_gene: TRBD2
CDR3nt: TGTGCCACCAGCAGAGATACCGGACTAGCGGGAGGAAAGCAATTCTTC
CDR3aa: CATSRDTGLAGGKQFF

len: 14
v_gene: TRBV28
j_gene: TRBJ2-1
abundance: many
d_gene: TRBD1
CDR3nt: TGTGCCAGCAGAGTGACAGGGTCGCGGAATGAGCAGTTCTTC
CDR3aa: CASRVTGSRNEQFF

len: 14
v_gene: TRBV12-3/TRBV12-4
j_gene: TRBJ1-5
abundance: many
d_gene: TRBD1
CDR3nt: TGTGCCAGCGGGGACAGGGAAAGTAATCAGCCCCAGCATTTT
CDR3aa: CASGDRESNQPQHF

len: 14
v_gene: TRBV19
j_gene: TRBJ2-7
abundance: -
d_gene: -
CDR3nt: TGTGCCAGTAGTAGCGGGTCAACCTCCTACGAGCAGTACTTC
CDR3aa: CASSSGSTSYEQYF

len: 13
v_gene: TRBV18
j_gene: TRBJ2-5
abundance: many
d_gene: -
CDR3nt: TGTGCCAGCTCATCAAACAGGGATGGGACCCAGTACTTC
CDR3aa: CASSSNRDGTQYF

len: 15
v_gene: TRBV28
j_gene: TRBJ2-4
abundance: many
d_gene: -
CDR3nt: TGTGCCAGCAGTCCTACCAGGAGAGGCAAAAACATTCAGTACTTC
CDR3aa: CASSPTRRGKNIQYF

len: 15
v_gene: TRBV20-1
j_gene: TRBJ2-7
abundance: -
d_gene: -
CDR3nt: TGCAGTACCCGACTCCTAGCGTGGGGGCACTACGAGCAGTACTTC
CDR3aa: CSTRLLAWGHYEQYF

len: 13
v_gene: TRBV20-1
j_gene: TRBJ2-5
abundance: -
d_gene: TRBD2
CDR3nt: TGCAGTGCTAGACGACTAGCGGGGGAGACCCAGTACTTC
CDR3aa: CSARRLAGETQYF

len: 14
v_gene: TRBV7-9
j_gene: TRBJ1-1
abundance: many
d_gene: -
CDR3nt: TGTGCCAGCAGCCTCGGTTCCATGAACACTGAAGCTTTCTTT
CDR3aa: CASSLGSMNTEAFF

len: 17
v_gene: TRBV18
j_gene: TRBJ2-1
abundance: many
d_gene: TRBD2
CDR3nt: TGTGCCAGCTCACCACTTGTGGGACTAGCGGGGTTTGATGAGCAGTTCTTC
CDR3aa: CASSPLVGLAGFDEQFF

len: 15
v_gene: TRBV27
j_gene: TRBJ2-1
abundance: -
d_gene: TRBD1
CDR3nt: TGTGCCAACAGTCTAACCGGGACAGCCTCCTACGAGCAGTTCTTC
CDR3aa: CANSLTGTASYEQFF

len: 16
v_gene: TRBV7-3
j_gene: TRBJ2-1
abundance: many
d_gene: -
CDR3nt: TGTGCCAGCAGCCCCCGGCCCGGGACGGAATACAATGAGCAGTTCTTC
CDR3aa: CASSPRPGTEYNEQFF

len: 15
v_gene: TRBV5-1
j_gene: TRBJ2-1
abundance: -
d_gene: TRBD2
CDR3nt: TGCGCCAGCAGCTTGCGAGCGGGGGGAACGAATGAGCAGTTCTTC
CDR3aa: CASSLRAGGTNEQFF

len: 12
v_gene: TRBV15
j_gene: TRBJ2-7
abundance: many
d_gene: -
CDR3nt: TGTGCCACCAGCGGAACGGACTACGAGCAGTACTTC
CDR3aa: CATSGTDYEQYF

len: 12
v_gene: TRBV7-9
j_gene: TRBJ2-3
abundance: many
d_gene: -
CDR3nt: TGTGCCAGCAGCTTTGGGGTAGATACGCAGTATTTT
CDR3aa: CASSFGVDTQYF

len: 13
v_gene: TRBV5-1
j_gene: TRBJ2-1
abundance: many
d_gene: TRBD1
CDR3nt: TGCGCCAGCTCCCGGACAGGGAGCAATGAGCAGTTCTTC
CDR3aa: CASSRTGSNEQFF

len: 14
v_gene: TRBV19
j_gene: TRBJ2-3
abundance: many
d_gene: TRBD1
CDR3nt: TGTGCCAGTAAGTTTCAGGGGGCTGAAGATACGCAGTATTTT
CDR3aa: CASKFQGAEDTQYF

len: 18
v_gene: TRBV19
j_gene: TRBJ1-3
abundance: many
d_gene: -
CDR3nt: TGTGCCAGCCTCCGGGACCCCGGGCGTACTTACTCTGGAAACACCATATATTTT
CDR3aa: CASLRDPGRTYSGNTIYF

len: 13
v_gene: TRBV3-1
j_gene: TRBJ2-3
abundance: many
d_gene: -
CDR3nt: TGTGCCAGCAGCCATTGGGGGGCAGATACGCAGTATTTT
CDR3aa: CASSHWGADTQYF

len: 18
v_gene: TRBV7-9
j_gene: TRBJ2-5
abundance: many
d_gene: -
CDR3nt: TGTGCCAGCAGCTTCCCAGGGCTCCTGGATAATTACCAAGAGACCCAGTACTTC
CDR3aa: CASSFPGLLDNYQETQYF

len: 14
v_gene: TRBV20-1
j_gene: TRBJ2-3
abundance: many
d_gene: TRBD1
CDR3nt: TGCAGTGCTAGGACAGGGGAACCGACAGATACGCAGTATTTT
CDR3aa: CSARTGEPTDTQYF

len: 13
v_gene: TRBV9
j_gene: TRBJ2-1
abundance: many
d_gene: -
CDR3nt: TGTGCCAGCAGCGTAGCACTAGGCAATGAGCAGTTCTTC
CDR3aa: CASSVALGNEQFF

len: 13
v_gene: TRBV29-1
j_gene: TRBJ2-1
abundance: many
d_gene: -
CDR3nt: TGCAGCGTTGAAGATCAGGCTTCTCGCGAGCAGTTCTTC
CDR3aa: CSVEDQASREQFF

len: 15
v_gene: TRBV6-1
j_gene: TRBJ1-2
abundance: -
d_gene: TRBD1
CDR3nt: TGTGCCGGCTGTGAGACAGGGCCGCTGGGCTATGGCTACACCTTC
CDR3aa: CAGCETGPLGYGYTF

len: 18
v_gene: TRBV7-8
j_gene: TRBJ2-6
abundance: many
d_gene: -
CDR3nt: TGTGCCAGCAGCTTAGTCCCAGTTGAGAGCTCTGGGGCCAACGTCCTGACTTTC
CDR3aa: CASSLVPVESSGANVLTF